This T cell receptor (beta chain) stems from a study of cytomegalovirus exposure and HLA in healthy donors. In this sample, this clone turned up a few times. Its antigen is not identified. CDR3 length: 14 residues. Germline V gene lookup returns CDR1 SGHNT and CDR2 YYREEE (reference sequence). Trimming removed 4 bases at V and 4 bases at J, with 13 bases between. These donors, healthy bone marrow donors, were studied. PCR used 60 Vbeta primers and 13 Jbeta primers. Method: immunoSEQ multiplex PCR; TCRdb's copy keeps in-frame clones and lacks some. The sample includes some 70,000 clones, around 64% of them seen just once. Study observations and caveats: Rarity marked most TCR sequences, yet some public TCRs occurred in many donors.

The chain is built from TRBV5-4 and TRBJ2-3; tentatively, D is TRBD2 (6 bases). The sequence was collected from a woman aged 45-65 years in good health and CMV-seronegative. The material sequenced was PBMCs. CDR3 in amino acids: CASSPGTGADTQYF. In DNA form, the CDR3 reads TGTGCCAGCAGCCCGGGTACGGGGGCAGATACGCAGTATTTT.